This T cell receptor beta chain was captured in a study of human T cells and chemical hapten exposure. In the study overall: Mostly female patients had alopecia areata, totalis or universalis. Findings and limits, study-wide: Clustering by CDR3 similarity yielded significantly more large clusters from expanded TCRs than controls.

Germline lookup yields CDR1 SQVTM and CDR2 ANQGSEA. The CDR3 covers 12 residues. A remark on this clonotype: Its cognate antigen is unknown. It may be a read error: a sequence one base away is much more abundant.

TCRdb re-analysed the RACE reads in MiXCR, keeping a single row per CDR3 protein. There are about 380,000 distinct CDR3 sequences in the sample; roughly 4.6% occur only once, and around 2.6% lies in the top ten. The sample's time point: pre-sensitization, week 0. Treatment of the sample: therapeutic diphenylcyclopropenone sensitization with weekly scalp DPC. The sample in question was whole blood, obtained in connection with sensitization to the hapten diphenylcyclopropenone (DPC). The rearrangement uses TRBV29-1 and TRBJ2-1; D uncertain. The clonotype comes from a woman between 45 and 60 years old with alopecia areata. Some clones in this sample may be carry-over from other donors' samples. This chain's CDR3 is CSVPSSEHDQFF. CDR3 bases: TGCAGCGTTCCCTCCTCGGAGCATGACCAGTTCTTC.